The 16 T cell receptor beta chains below come from one sample, sequenced in a study of siplizumab effects on memory and regulatory T cells. Using immunoSEQ multiplex PCR, the repertoire was profiled, and TCRdb retains in-frame clones only, with some absent. The sample yields 99,000 or so clones, 93% seen once. Sequenced material: Tregs sorted from blood. Receptors were obtained from a human donor in good health.

The rearrangement uses TRBV19 and TRBJ2-1, with TRBD1 identical over 8 bases. Trimming took 7 bases from V and 13 from J; bases not matched to a gene: 9. The CDR3 sequence is 12 residues long. Per the germline V gene, CDR1 is LNHDA and CDR2 is SQIVND (reference sequence). The CDR3 bases are TGTGCCAGTAACCCCGGACAGGGAGTACAGTTCTTC. This translates into CASNPGQGVQFF.

V gene TRBV5-1 combines with J gene TRBJ2-3; D gene uncertain. Trimming took 0 bases from V and 1 from J, leaving 9 bases between them. The CDR3 has 15 amino acids. In germline, CDR1 is SGHRS, CDR2 YFSETQ. The CDR3 coding sequence is TGCGCCAGCAGCTTGGACGGAATCCGCACAGATACGCAGTATTTT. Residues: CASSLDGIRTDTQYF.

This chain links TRBV14 with TRBJ1-3; D not resolved. The CDR3 covers 16 residues. V lost 3 bases and J lost 0, with 12 bases in between. Germline V gene lookup returns CDR1 SGHDN and CDR2 FVKESK. The CDR3 DNA reads TGTGCCAGCAGCCAGTCCAGACCGATCTCTGGAAACACCATATATTTT. Its translation: CASSQSRPISGNTIYF.

The J gene is TRBJ2-3, the V gene TRBV11-2; possibly TRBD2 for D (6 bases). V lost 1 base, J lost 6 bases, and 17 bases lay in between. Looked up from germline, CDR1 is SGHAT and CDR2 is FQNNGV. This CDR3 is 16 amino acids long. CDR3: CASSLGSAGSVDTQYF. The CDR3 nucleotides are TGTGCCAGCAGCTTAGGTTCCGCGGGGTCGGTGGATACGCAGTATTTT.

The rearrangement links TRBV4-2 to TRBJ2-5; D may be TRBD2 (6 bases). The CDR3 has 16 amino acids. Trimming took 1 base from V and 2 from J, leaving 14 bases between them. Germline V gene data show CDR1 as LGHNA and CDR2 as YNFKEQ. The CDR3 is CASSQAGTAEQETQYF. The CDR3 nucleotides are TGTGCCAGCAGCCAAGCCGGGACTGCAGAACAAGAGACCCAGTACTTC.

V is TRBV2 and J is TRBJ2-5; weak D call: TRBD1 (6 bases). This CDR3 contains 13 residues. CDR1 and CDR2 (germline): SNHLY, FYNNEI. Between the trimmed V and J ends, which lost 5 bases and 4 bases, there was a span of 11 bases. The CDR3 DNA reads as TGTGCCAGCAGTCCACAGGGTGGAGAGACCCAGTACTTC. Amino acids: CASSPQGGETQYF.

The chain is built from TRBV25-1 and TRBJ2-1; a weak D match, TRBD1 (5 bases). Germline-derived CDR1 and CDR2 are MGHDK and SYGVNS. V lost 6 bases and J lost 7, with 7 bases in between. This CDR3 contains 11 residues. CDR3 sequence: CASRRGNEQFF. The DNA for the CDR3 is TGTGCCAGCAGAAGGGGTAATGAGCAGTTCTTC.

Comment on this clone: This may arise from a read error, as a much more abundant clone is one base away. This chain joins TRBV9 and TRBJ1-1, with D possibly being TRBD1 (5 bases). Germline V gene data show CDR1 as SGDLS and CDR2 as YYNGEE. This CDR3 has 13 residues. The germline V and J ends were trimmed by 4 bases and 1 base, with 8 bases remaining between them. This chain's CDR3 is CASSIDRNTEAFF. CDR3 sequence (DNA): TGTGCCAGCAGCATCGACAGGAACACTGAAGCTTTCTTT.

The genes are TRBV27 and TRBJ1-5, with D perhaps TRBD1 (5 bases). Trimming took 3 bases from V and 4 from J, leaving 10 bases between them. The germline V gene has CDR1 MNHEY and CDR2 SMNVEV (reference sequence). CDR3 length: 14 residues. The CDR3 spells CASSFRVGNQPQHF. In DNA form, the CDR3 reads TGTGCCAGCAGTTTCAGGGTAGGGAATCAGCCCCAGCATTTT.

The chain links TRBV28 to TRBJ2-7; D remains unclear. The CDR3 has 11 residues. The germline V gene has CDR1 MDHEN and CDR2 SYDVKM. Between the trimmed V and J ends, which lost 0 bases and 7 bases, there was a span of 4 bases. CDR3 DNA sequence: TGTGCCAGCAGTTTATGGCGGGAGCAGTACTTC. This translates into CASSLWREQYF.

The chain combines TRBV4-2 with TRBJ2-3; D is tentatively TRBD1 or TRBD2 (5 bases each). The ends were cut back, 1 base at V and 0 bases at J, with 11 bases in the middle. In germline, CDR1 is LGHNA, CDR2 YNFKEQ. The CDR3 is made up of 16 amino acids. The CDR3 is CASSQGDGLSTDTQYF. The CDR3 DNA reads TGTGCCAGCAGCCAAGGGGACGGGCTTAGCACAGATACGCAGTATTTT.

The chain carries TRBV5-4 and TRBJ2-1; TRBD1 matches 8 bases. CDR3 length: 13 residues. The germline gives CDR1 SGHNT, CDR2 YYREEE (reference sequence). V shed 8 bases, J shed 8 bases, and the junction held 9 bases outside the gene matches. CDR3 sequence (DNA): TGTGCCAGTACCGGACAGGGTACTGATGAGCAGTTCTTC. Protein product: CASTGQGTDEQFF.

The chain links TRBV9 to TRBJ1-4; D remains ambiguous. The CDR3 loop spans 15 amino acids. Trimming left V 0 bases short and J 5 bases short, with 11 bases between. Germline CDR1 reads SGDLS; CDR2 reads YYNGEE. CDR3 residues: CASSVGSHPNEKLFF. In DNA form, the CDR3 reads TGTGCCAGCAGCGTAGGTTCACACCCAAATGAAAAACTGTTTTTT.

The J gene is TRBJ1-4, the V gene TRBV20-1; no definite D call. Germline values: CDR1 DFQATT, CDR2 SNEGSKA (reference sequence). There are 11 residues in the CDR3. V lost 7 bases and J 4 bases, leaving 7 bases between the germline ends. Here the CDR3 reads CSGGLNEKLFF. Written as DNA, the CDR3 is TGCAGTGGAGGACTTAATGAAAAACTGTTTTTT.

This clone has just one count. J is TRBJ1-2 and V is TRBV7-9; 9 nucleotides align to TRBD1. The CDR3 length is 15 residues. With 2 bases clipped from V and 6 bases from J, the junction kept 7 bases outside the gene matches. Germline CDR1 reads SEHNR; CDR2 reads FQNEAQ (reference sequence). The CDR3 coding sequence is TGTGCCAGCAGCTTATGGGCCACAGGGGGCGATGGCTACACCTTC. Translated, it gives CASSLWATGGDGYTF. The complete variable domain, with remaining parts taken from reference TRBV7-9 and TRBJ1-2, reads DTGVSQNPRHKITKRGQNVTFRCDPISEHNRLYWYRQTLGQGPEFLTYFQNEAQLEKSRLLSDRFSAERPKGSFSTLEIQRTEQGDSAMYLCASSLWATGGDGYTFGSGTRLTVV.

V usage is TRBV7-2 and J usage is TRBJ1-5; D is possibly TRBD1 (5 bases). There are 15 residues in the CDR3. CDR1 and CDR2 (germline): SGHTA, FQGNSA. V was pared by 5 bases and J by 4 bases, with 15 bases between. The CDR3 DNA is TGTGCCAGCAGCCCCGTCCCAGGGAAGAATCAGCCCCAGCATTTT. Amino acid sequence: CASSPVPGKNQPQHF.